A selection of T cell receptor beta chains follows, all from one sample in a study of blood T cells in healthy people across ages. TCRdb re-analysed the 5' RACE reads in MiXCR, keeping a single row per CDR3 protein. The sample yields 1.2 million to 1.5 million distinct CDR3 sequences, roughly 40% seen once. The sample comprised blood. Source of these receptors: a woman between 18 and 29 years old in good health. Each CDR3 is given with its conserved first and last residue. D genes are given only for firm matches. Expanded clones get a size class; other rows say once, few or many, or leave the size out.

NA	TRBV6-6	TRBJ2-5	NA	CASGGQPQETQYF	TGTGCCAGCGGGGGACAACCACAAGAGACCCAGTACTTC
NA	TRBV7-2	TRBJ2-7	TRBD2	CASSLRTSGSRNEQYF	TGTGCCAGCAGCTTAAGGACTAGCGGGAGTAGGAACGAGCAGTACTTC
once	TRBV21-1	TRBJ2-7	NA	CASSKRQGQGPWNEQYF	TGTGCCAGCAGCAAACGGCAAGGACAGGGCCCCTGGAACGAGCAGTACTTC
few	TRBV20-1	TRBJ2-5	TRBD2	CSAKGLTSGHQETQYF	TGCAGTGCCAAGGGCCTGACTAGCGGGCACCAAGAGACCCAGTACTTC
NA	TRBV16	TRBJ2-7	NA	CASSQIREGEQYF	TGTGCCAGCAGCCAAATTAGGGAAGGCGAGCAGTACTTC
NA	TRBV20-1	TRBJ1-2	NA	CSASSPPDSYGYTF	TGCAGTGCTAGTTCCCCCCCGGACAGCTATGGCTACACCTTC
NA	TRBV20-1	TRBJ2-1	TRBD2	CSPYGGDEQFF	TGCAGTCCATACGGGGGGGATGAGCAGTTCTTC
NA	TRBV6-1	TRBJ1-5	NA	CASSDTTGQPQHF	TGTGCCAGCAGTGATACTACGGGGCAGCCCCAGCATTTT
NA	TRBV11-2	TRBJ1-1	NA	CASSLSVTEAFF	TGTGCCAGCAGCTTATCGGTCACTGAAGCTTTCTTT
many	TRBV7-9	TRBJ2-2	TRBD2	CASSPRLAGGSGTGELFF	TGTGCCAGCAGCCCTCGACTAGCGGGAGGGTCTGGCACCGGGGAGCTGTTTTTT
NA	TRBV20-1	TRBJ2-3	TRBD2	CSANLAVTDTQYF	TGCAGTGCGAACCTAGCGGTCACAGATACGCAGTATTTT
NA	TRBV10-3	TRBJ2-7	TRBD2	CAISGASGVSYEQYF	TGTGCCATCAGTGGCGCTAGCGGAGTCTCCTACGAGCAGTACTTC
few	TRBV20-1	TRBJ2-7	NA	CSARRGTVSYEQYF	TGCAGTGCTAGAAGGGGGACCGTCTCCTACGAGCAGTACTTC
NA	TRBV27	TRBJ1-6	NA	CASSLSDDRLGSPLHF	TGTGCCAGCAGTTTATCAGACGACAGGTTAGGATCACCCCTCCACTTT
NA	TRBV20-1	TRBJ1-5	TRBD1	CSGTGGFQPQHF	TGCAGCGGGACAGGGGGCTTTCAGCCCCAGCATTTT
NA	TRBV5-1	TRBJ2-7	TRBD2	CASSLPTSGNYNEQYF	TGCGCCAGCAGCTTACCGACTAGCGGGAACTACAATGAGCAGTACTTC
NA	TRBV27	TRBJ2-7	TRBD1	CASSITGTVLYEQYF	TGTGCCAGCAGTATCACCGGGACAGTTCTCTACGAGCAGTACTTC
few	TRBV20-1	TRBJ2-1	NA	CSARGGLSSYNEQFF	TGCAGTGCTAGGGGCGGGCTAAGCTCCTACAATGAGCAGTTCTTC
many	TRBV5-1	TRBJ2-7	NA	CASSLGSTYEQYF	TGTGCCAGCAGTTTAGGGAGTACCTACGAGCAGTACTTC
few	TRBV9	TRBJ1-1	NA	CASGGGGGTEAFF	TGTGCCAGCGGCGGAGGGGGGGGTACTGAAGCTTTCTTT
few	TRBV6-5	TRBJ2-3	NA	CASSYVGSSTDTQYF	TGTGCCAGCAGTTACGTAGGTTCTAGCACAGATACGCAGTATTTT
once	TRBV20-1	TRBJ2-7	NA	CSARLEYNEQYF	TGCAGTGCTAGACTAGAGTACAATGAGCAGTACTTC
NA	TRBV12-3/TRBV12-4	TRBJ2-5	NA	CASPSGQPQETQYF	TGTGCCAGCCCTTCGGGGCAGCCGCAAGAGACCCAGTACTTC
many	TRBV27	TRBJ2-5	NA	CASSLLGPQETQYF	TGTGCCAGCAGTTTATTGGGGCCCCAAGAGACCCAGTACTTC
NA	TRBV28	TRBJ2-7	NA	CASSLLGRIVPVGYEQYF	TGTGCTAGCAGTTTATTGGGACGGATAGTACCCGTTGGGTACGAGCAGTACTTC
NA	TRBV5-1	TRBJ2-2	NA	CASSTRQVTGELFF	TGCGCCAGCAGCACAAGACAGGTCACCGGGGAGCTGTTTTTT
NA	TRBV7-9	TRBJ1-2	NA	CASSPRTEHGYTF	TGTGCCAGCAGCCCAAGGACGGAACATGGCTACACCTTC